A single sample gave rise to the 27 T cell receptor beta chains below, sequenced in a study of blood T cell repertoires in COVID-19. The protocol was immunoSEQ multiplex PCR, while the TCRdb copy is restricted to in-frame clones and leaves out a portion. The repertoire includes approximately 300,000 clones, approximately 83% of them detected once, and about 4.3% sits in the top ten. The specimen sequenced was PBMCs or T cells enriched from blood (not recorded which). These receptor sequences come from a woman in her 30s who had recovered from COVID-19.

The genes are TRBV18 and TRBJ1-1, with 10 positions matching TRBD1. V lost 1 base and J lost 6; bases outside the gene matches: 14. The CDR3 is 18 amino acids. Germline V CDR1 and CDR2: KGHSH, LQKENI. The CDR3 reads CASSPQDRGRVRRAEAFF. Written as DNA, the CDR3 is TGTGCCAGCTCACCACAAGACAGGGGGCGCGTGAGAAGGGCTGAAGCTTTCTTT.

The V gene is TRBV30, the J gene TRBJ1-1; possibly TRBD1 for D (6 bases). CDR1 GTSNPN and CDR2 SVGIG come from the germline V gene (reference sequence). Trimming left V 0 bases short and J 1 base short, with 9 bases between. The CDR3 length is 14 residues. The CDR3 is CAWSVLGGNTEAFF. CDR3 sequence (DNA): TGTGCCTGGAGTGTACTAGGGGGGAACACTGAAGCTTTCTTT.

The chain joins TRBV9 to TRBJ1-2; maybe TRBD1 (6 bases). Germline assignment: CDR1 SGDLS and CDR2 YYNGEE. The CDR3 has 15 amino acids. The V and J ends lost 4 bases and 2 bases respectively, with 15 bases between them. In nucleotides, the CDR3 is TGTGCCAGCAGCCTCAGGGGATTCGGAAACTATGGCTACACCTTC. Translation gives CASSLRGFGNYGYTF. The entire variable domain, with the rest obtained from reference TRBV9 and TRBJ1-2, is as follows: DSGVTQTPKHLITATGQRVTLRCSPRSGDLSVYWYQQSLDQGLQFLIQYYNGEERAKGNILERFSAQQFPDLHSELNLSSLELGDSALYFCASSLRGFGNYGYTFGSGTRLTVV.

This clone was observed once. The chain is built from TRBV19 and TRBJ1-4, with TRBD1 identical over 9 bases. The CDR3 covers 14 residues. Trimming at V came to 7 bases and at J to 7 bases, leaving 7 bases not matched to a gene. Germline V CDR1 and CDR2: LNHDA, SQIVND (reference sequence). The CDR3 sequence is CASTGTGLGEKLFF. The CDR3 nucleotides read TGTGCCAGTACTGGGACAGGGCTGGGTGAAAAACTGTTTTTT.

The chain combines TRBV4-1 with TRBJ1-2; 7 bases match TRBD1. CDR3 length: 16 amino acids. Germline CDR1 reads MGHRA; CDR2 reads YSYEKL. V lost 4 bases, J lost 1 base, and 9 bases stayed unmatched. CDR3 DNA: TGCGCCAGCAGCCGAGGGCCTGACAGGGTTAACTATGGCTACACCTTC. It is translated as CASSRGPDRVNYGYTF.

The chain carries TRBV7-8 and TRBJ1-2; weak D call: TRBD1 (5 bases). CDR1 is SGHVS and CDR2 is FQNEAQ in the germline V gene. The V end was cut by 3 bases, the J end by 9 bases, with 11 bases between. The CDR3 has 12 residues. In DNA, the CDR3 is TGTGCCAGCAGCTTTAGGCCAGGGAGCTACACCTTC. As protein: CASSFRPGSYTF.

The rearrangement links TRBV12-3 or TRBV12-4 to TRBJ1-4; 7 nucleotides line up with TRBD1. Trimming at V came to 8 bases and at J to 3 bases, leaving 3 bases not matched to a gene. The CDR3 spans 13 residues. In DNA, the CDR3 is TGTGCCAGCGAGGACAGGCCTAATGAAAAACTGTTTTTT. Translated: CASEDRPNEKLFF.

This chain links TRBV5-6 with TRBJ1-3; no firm D call. Germline V gene lookup returns CDR1 SGHDT and CDR2 YYEEEE. The V end was cut by 5 bases, the J end by 4 bases, with 13 bases between. This CDR3 spans 14 amino acids. Written as DNA, the CDR3 is TGTGCCAGCAGTACGCCTGTAGAAGGAAACACCATATATTTT. Translation: CASSTPVEGNTIYF.

V is TRBV9 and J is TRBJ2-3; TRBD2 matches 10 bases. After removal of 3 bases from V and 2 bases from J, the junction contained 6 bases not matched to a gene. The CDR3 has 16 residues. Germline V gene lookup returns CDR1 SGDLS and CDR2 YYNGEE. CDR3 in DNA: TGTGCCAGCAGCGAAACGAGCGGGAGGGCCACAGATACGCAGTATTTT. It yields the protein CASSETSGRATDTQYF. Filled out from reference TRBV9 and TRBJ2-3, the complete variable domain reads DSGVTQTPKHLITATGQRVTLRCSPRSGDLSVYWYQQSLDQGLQFLIQYYNGEERAKGNILERFSAQQFPDLHSELNLSSLELGDSALYFCASSETSGRATDTQYFGPGTRLTVL.

V and J are TRBV13 and TRBJ1-1, with TRBD1 as a possible D gene (5 bases). This CDR3 is 16 amino acids long. The V end was cut by 0 bases, the J end by 5 bases, with 16 bases between. CDR1 and CDR2 from the germline V gene are PRHDT and FYEKMQ (reference sequence). As DNA, the CDR3 is TGTGCCAGCAGCTTAGGAAGGGGCGCCTCCCGGACTGAAGCTTTCTTT. Translation gives CASSLGRGASRTEAFF.

V and J are TRBV3-1 (or the pseudogene TRBV3-2) and TRBJ2-3, with 8 bases that match TRBD2. The CDR3 is made up of 15 amino acids. The germline V gene has CDR1 LGHDT and CDR2 YNNKEL (reference sequence). V lost 4 bases to trimming and J lost 0 bases; unmatched junction nucleotides: 3. The CDR3 reads CASSRTSGSTDTQYF. The CDR3 bases are TGTGCCAGCAGCCGAACTAGCGGTAGCACAGATACGCAGTATTTT.

This chain joins TRBV30 and TRBJ1-1; D is perhaps TRBD1 (6 bases). CDR3 length: 16 amino acids. Germline V lookup: CDR1 GTSNPN, CDR2 SVGIG (reference sequence). V shed 3 bases and J shed 5 bases, with 22 bases lying between them. CDR3 nucleotide sequence: TGTGCCTGGAGGTGGGGGGGCCAGGGATCCAGGACTGAAGCTTTCTTT. It is translated as CAWRWGGQGSRTEAFF.

This CDR3 is CASSLTGWDRDYEQYF. Here the CDR3 DNA reads TGTGCCAGCAGCCTCACGGGCTGGGACAGGGATTACGAGCAGTACTTC. The chain combines TRBV3-1 (or the pseudogene TRBV3-2) with TRBJ2-7, with 9 bases that match TRBD1. V lost 4 bases to trimming and J lost 4 bases; unmatched junction nucleotides: 11. The CDR3 extends over 16 amino acids. Germline V gives CDR1 LGHDT, CDR2 YNNKEL (reference sequence).

Of note for this clone: The sample has other DNA sequences that encode this CDR3 too. The V and J genes are TRBV7-9 and TRBJ2-7; the D is unclear. CDR1 is SEHNR and CDR2 is FQNEAQ in the germline V gene (reference sequence). Trimming cost V 3 bases and J 2 bases, with 8 bases left between them. The CDR3 contains 13 residues. The CDR3 here is CASSLTGTYEQYF. The CDR3 DNA reads as TGTGCCAGCAGCTTGACTGGAACCTACGAGCAGTACTTC.

This clone was recorded a few times. The V and J genes are TRBV5-1 and TRBJ2-5; D is unresolved. CDR3 length: 14 amino acids. V was trimmed by 5 bases and J by 5 bases, leaving 16 bases between them. Germline CDR1 and CDR2: SGHRS and YFSETQ. The CDR3 DNA reads as TGCGCCAGCAGAACTTACGACACGGCGGAGACCCAGTACTTC. Its protein is CASRTYDTAETQYF.

V usage is TRBV2 and J usage is TRBJ1-2; D is ambiguous. V lost 7 bases to trimming and J lost 8 bases, with 17 bases between them. The CDR3 consists of 13 residues. CDR1 SNHLY and CDR2 FYNNEI come from the germline V gene. CDR3 in DNA: TGTGCCAGCACGCCGCGGGAGGATCAGGGCTACACCTTC. Translated, it gives CASTPREDQGYTF. Full variable domain (rest looked up from reference TRBV2 and TRBJ1-2): EPEVTQTPSHQVTQMGQEVILRCVPISNHLYFYWYRQILGQKVEFLVSFYNNEISEKSEIFDDQFSVERPDGSNFTLKIRSTKLEDSAMYFCASTPREDQGYTFGSGTRLTVV.

This clone was detected once. This chain links TRBV24-1 with TRBJ2-2, with D maybe TRBD1 (7 bases). The CDR3 covers 15 residues. The V gene's germline CDR1 is KGHDR and CDR2 SFDVKD. V shed 4 bases and J shed 2 bases, with 10 bases lying between them. CDR3 loop: CATSERDRNTGELFF. Written as DNA, the CDR3 is TGTGCCACCAGTGAGCGGGACAGAAACACCGGGGAGCTGTTTTTT.

The rearrangement links TRBV28 to TRBJ1-4, with a weak D call TRBD1 (6 bases). In germline, CDR1 is MDHEN, CDR2 SYDVKM. CDR3 length equals 15 residues. The germline V and J ends were trimmed by 3 bases and 5 bases, with 13 bases remaining between them. CDR3 sequence: CASSFGTGTNEKLFF. CDR3 nucleotide sequence: TGTGCCAGCAGTTTTGGTACAGGGACGAATGAAAAACTGTTTTTT.

The chain recombines TRBV19 with TRBJ2-3; a weak D match, TRBD2 (6 bases). The V end was cut by 5 bases, the J end by 0 bases, with 9 bases between. The CDR3 runs 14 residues. Germline CDR1 is LNHDA and CDR2 is SQIVND (reference sequence). The CDR3 DNA reads as TGTGCCAGTAGTCCCGGGACTAGCACAGATACGCAGTATTTT. Residues: CASSPGTSTDTQYF.

V gene TRBV2 combines with J gene TRBJ1-6, with 9 bases aligning to TRBD1. V gave up 0 bases and J gave up 2 bases; unmatched junction bases: 5. Germline values: CDR1 SNHLY, CDR2 FYNNEI. The CDR3 is 18 amino acids. Here the CDR3 DNA reads TGTGCCAGCAGTGAAGCCGGGACAGGGAAGGCCTATAATTCACCCCTCCACTTT. It specifies CASSEAGTGKAYNSPLHF.

The chain couples TRBV28 to TRBJ1-1; TRBD1 might be the D (6 bases). The V end lost 5 bases, the J end lost 8 bases, and 9 bases lay between the germline ends. There are 11 residues in the CDR3. The germline CDR1 and CDR2 sequences are MDHEN and SYDVKM. The CDR3 DNA reads TGTGCCAGCAGTCGGGACAAAGAAGCTTTCTTT. The encoded protein is CASSRDKEAFF.

V is TRBV11-2 and J is TRBJ1-1; the D gene is possibly TRBD1 (5 bases). V was pared by 1 base and J by 6 bases, with 15 bases between. Germline loops: CDR1 SGHAT, CDR2 FQNNGV. The length of the CDR3 is 15 residues. DNA for the CDR3: TGTGCCAGCAGCTTAGTTCCCGGGTTAGGGGCTGAAGCTTTCTTT. This translates into CASSLVPGLGAEAFF.

CDR3 bases: TGTGCCAGCAGCCAAACGGGACAGGGCGGTTCTGGAAACACCATATATTTT. Translation gives CASSQTGQGGSGNTIYF. This chain uses TRBV5-4 with TRBJ1-3; 9 positions match TRBD1. The CDR3 length is 17 residues. The germline V gene has CDR1 SGHNT and CDR2 YYREEE (reference sequence). The trim removed 4 bases at V and 1 base at J, leaving 9 bases unmatched. Full variable domain (remainder filled in from reference TRBV5-4 and TRBJ1-3): ETGVTQSPTHLIKTRGQQVTLRCSSQSGHNTVSWYQQALGQGPQFIFQYYREEENGRGNFPPRFSGLQFPNYSSELNVNALELDDSALYLCASSQTGQGGSGNTIYFGEGSWLTVV.

This rearrangement joins TRBV6-4 to TRBJ2-3, with a possible D match to TRBD1 (6 bases). This CDR3 contains 14 residues. Trimming took 10 bases from V and 0 from J, leaving 14 bases between them. Germline V CDR1 and CDR2: MRHNA, SNTAGT. CDR3 loop: CATQQTGSTDTQYF. CDR3 nucleotide sequence: TGTGCCACCCAACAGACAGGAAGCACAGATACGCAGTATTTT.

The rearrangement joins TRBV21-1 to TRBJ1-3; no check of the table's D call, TRBD1, against the DNA was made. TRBV21-1 is described as a pseudogene. The CDR3 is 15 residues long. Written as DNA, the CDR3 is TGTGCCAGCAGCAAAGAAGGGGTTCCTGGAAACACCATATATTTT. It codes for CASSKEGVPGNTIYF.

The V gene is TRBV2, the J gene TRBJ2-7; TRBD2 aligns across 15 bases. CDR1 SNHLY and CDR2 FYNNEI come from the germline V gene. With V trimmed by 6 bases and J by 7 bases, 4 bases remained unmatched. The CDR3 extends over 14 amino acids. The CDR3 nucleotides are TGTGCCAGCAGGGGACTAGCGGGAGGCGGGGAGCAGTACTTC. Translating it yields CASRGLAGGGEQYF.

This clone was counted a single time. The chain combines TRBV3-1 (or the pseudogene TRBV3-2) with TRBJ2-7; 7 bases are shared with TRBD1. CDR1 is LGHDT, CDR2 YNNKEL, per germline (reference sequence). The CDR3 is made up of 14 amino acids. V trimming: 2 bases; J trimming: 11 bases; junction bases outside the gene matches: 12. CDR3 loop: CASSQTYRGADEYF. CDR3 bases: TGTGCCAGCAGCCAAACGTACAGGGGAGCGGACGAGTACTTC.